These T cell receptor beta chains were read from a single sample in a study of blood T cell repertoires in COVID-19. The protocol was immunoSEQ multiplex PCR, while the TCRdb copy is restricted to in-frame clones and leaves out a portion. Among some 260,000 clones listed, approximately 83% were seen once. The material sequenced was peripheral blood. The receptors shown here come from a man older than 75 with acute or convalescent COVID-19. Each CDR3 is given with its conserved first and last residue. A D gene is named only where the DNA matches it firmly. Some rows have no size entry. The others give once, few or many, or a class for an expanded clone.

j_call	d_call	v_call	clone_size	cdr3_nt	cdr3_aa
TRBJ1-4	TRBD1	TRBV7-7	-	TGTGCCAGCAGCTTAGGAGGACAGGGGCTTAAGGGTGAAAAACTGTTTTTT	CASSLGGQGLKGEKLFF
TRBJ1-2	TRBD1	TRBV19	-	TGTGCCAGTAGTTCCGGGACAGGGAACGGAGGCTACACCTTC	CASSSGTGNGGYTF
TRBJ2-7	TRBD2	TRBV30	-	TGTGCCTGGAGTGTACGTGGGCTAGCGGGAGGGTACGAGCAGTACTTC	CAWSVRGLAGGYEQYF
TRBJ2-7	-	TRBV3-1/TRBV3-2	-	TGTGCCAGCAGCCACACCTACGAGCAGTACTTC	CASSHTYEQYF
TRBJ1-5	-	TRBV7-8	-	TGTGCCAGCAGCTTATCGAGGGAAGACCAGCCCCAGCATTTT	CASSLSREDQPQHF
TRBJ1-1	TRBD1	TRBV23-1	-	TGCGCCAGCCGGGGACAGGGGGACACTGAAGCTTTCTTT	CASRGQGDTEAFF
TRBJ2-7	-	TRBV28	-	TGTGCCAGCAGTTTCCCCCCTGGGCAGGGGAGATCGGGCGAGCAGTACTTC	CASSFPPGQGRSGEQYF
TRBJ1-5	-	TRBV1	-	TGCACCAGCGGACAGGGGGTTTCCAATCAGCCCCAGCATTTT	CTSGQGVSNQPQHF
TRBJ1-3	-	TRBV5-4	-	TGTGCCAGCAGCTTGGGAGGGATGGACACCATATATTTT	CASSLGGMDTIYF
TRBJ1-2	-	TRBV11-2	-	TGTGCCAGCAGCTCTATTGGGGCGTCGGGGGGCTATGGCTACACCTTC	CASSSIGASGGYGYTF
TRBJ1-5	TRBD1	TRBV19	-	TGTGCCAGTAGTGGGCAGGGGGCGCGAAGTAGCAATCAGCCCCAGCATTTT	CASSGQGARSSNQPQHF
TRBJ2-1	-	TRBV11-3	few	TGTGCCAGCAGCTTAGATGGAAGCAGGTCGAGCTCCTACAATGAGCAGTTCTTC	CASSLDGSRSSSYNEQFF
TRBJ1-1	-	TRBV11-2	-	TGTGCCAGCAGCCTCCGCGCCCTTGAAGCTTTCTTT	CASSLRALEAFF
TRBJ2-7	-	TRBV12-5	-	TGTGCTAGTGAGTCTATTAGCTCCTACGAGCAGTACTTC	CASESISSYEQYF
TRBJ1-1	-	TRBV18	few	TGTGCCAGCTCACCAGGGCAGCTAAGATCGAACACTGAAGCTTTCTTT	CASSPGQLRSNTEAFF
TRBJ2-3	-	TRBV19	-	TGTGCCAGTAGTATAGACAGAACAGATACGCAGTATTTT	CASSIDRTDTQYF
TRBJ1-4	-	TRBV10-2	-	TGCGCCAGCAGTGAGTCTCTGGCACAGGGCCACGATGAAAAACTGTTTTTT	CASSESLAQGHDEKLFF
TRBJ2-2	-	TRBV7-9	-	TGTGCCAGCAGCTTAATTGGGGCTGCCACCGGGGAGCTGTTTTTT	CASSLIGAATGELFF
TRBJ2-1	-	TRBV7-9	-	TGTGCCAGCACGCCTCAGGGGCGGCTCAATGAGCAGTTCTTC	CASTPQGRLNEQFF
TRBJ1-2	-	TRBV27	few	TGTGCCAGCAGTTTGAATTGGGCTGGCGGCTACACCTTC	CASSLNWAGGYTF
TRBJ1-6	TRBD1	TRBV30	-	TGTGCCTGGAGGGACAGGGGCGGGTATAATTCACCCCTCCACTTT	CAWRDRGGYNSPLHF
TRBJ2-3	-	TRBV28	-	TGTGCCAGCAGTTCGACAGGGAGGACAGATACGCAGTATTTT	CASSSTGRTDTQYF
TRBJ1-6	-	TRBV25-1	-	TGTGCCAGCAGTGACGATATGGGGCAAAGCTCACCCCTCCACTTT	CASSDDMGQSSPLHF
TRBJ2-3	TRBD2	TRBV7-3	once	TGTGCCAGCAGCCCTAGCGGGACAGCCACAGATACGCAGTATTTT	CASSPSGTATDTQYF
TRBJ1-4	-	TRBV5-1	once	TGCGCCAGCAGCCTTGGGGCTGGTAATGAAAAACTGTTTTTT	CASSLGAGNEKLFF
TRBJ2-7	TRBD1	TRBV5-1	few	TGCGCCAGCAGAGCCTTTGGGACAGGGGCCTACGAGCAGTACTTC	CASRAFGTGAYEQYF
TRBJ2-2	TRBD2	TRBV7-9	-	TGTGCCAGCAGCCCGGCGGGGGTGAACACCGGGGAGCTGTTTTTT	CASSPAGVNTGELFF
TRBJ1-2	-	TRBV12-3/TRBV12-4	-	TGTGCCAGCAGTCCAGGTTATAACTATGGCTACACCTTC	CASSPGYNYGYTF
TRBJ2-7	TRBD1	TRBV5-1	-	TGCGCCAGCAGCTCGGCGGACAGGGGGCAAGAGCAGTACTTC	CASSSADRGQEQYF
TRBJ1-5	TRBD1	TRBV27	-	TGTGCCAGCAGCCAAGGATCCAGGGGGCGTCTTCAGCCCCAGCATTTT	CASSQGSRGRLQPQHF
TRBJ2-7	-	TRBV10-2	-	TGCGCCAGCAGTTTGGGGCCCAGTTTTAGCTCCTACGAGCAGTACTTC	CASSLGPSFSSYEQYF
TRBJ1-5	-	TRBV19	-	TGTGCCAGTAGTATATCAGGGGCGGCAGGGGGCAATCAGCCCCAGCATTTT	CASSISGAAGGNQPQHF
TRBJ2-3	TRBD1	TRBV19	once	TGTGCCAGTACGGACAGGGGACGGACAGATACGCAGTATTTT	CASTDRGRTDTQYF
TRBJ1-2	-	TRBV19	-	TGTGCCAGTCGTAATGCCCAGGGAAACTATGGCTACACCTTC	CASRNAQGNYGYTF
TRBJ1-4	-	TRBV4-2	-	TGTGCCAGCAGCCAAGATCTAACGCGGGAGGGGGAAAAACTGTTTTTT	CASSQDLTREGEKLFF
TRBJ2-4	-	TRBV19	once	TGTGCCAGTAGTATAGGGAGGGGCCCCAAAAACATTCAGTACTTC	CASSIGRGPKNIQYF
TRBJ2-4	-	TRBV5-6	-	TGTGCCAGCAGCTTGGTTCGGGGGAAAGCTGGCAAAAACATTCAGTACTTC	CASSLVRGKAGKNIQYF
TRBJ1-3	-	TRBV5-1	-	TGCGCCAGCAGCCCACTCCCACAGGGCCCTTCTGGAAACACCATATATTTT	CASSPLPQGPSGNTIYF
TRBJ2-2	TRBD1	TRBV24-1	-	TGTGCCACCAGTCTATCGGGACAGATGAACACCGGGGAGCTGTTTTTT	CATSLSGQMNTGELFF